The T cell receptor beta chain described here comes from a study of blood T cell repertoires in COVID-19. Study-level information: Samples came from the United States, Italy and Spain, spanning acute and convalescent COVID-19. Nucleic acid was either cDNA or gDNA, and it came from T cells, B-cell-depleted T cells, or PBMCs.

In the study's own analysis: The assay estimated nucleated cells by amplifying reference gene primers. TCRdb's copy holds only in-frame clones and misses some; the assay was immunoSEQ multiplex PCR. Clone size and V and J calls were adopted from that table, with D and trimming inferred from the DNA. The sample lists 100,000 to 150,000 clones, roughly 86% occurring once. The CDR3 totals 13 residues. Losses at the gene ends were 11 bases for V and 2 bases for J; bases not matched to a gene: 9. Germline V gives CDR1 MDHEN, CDR2 SYDVKM. The source of this sequence is an older woman with acute or convalescent COVID-19. Sample: peripheral blood. The chain recombines TRBV28 with TRBJ2-7, with 7 nucleotides matching TRBD1. The CDR3 DNA reads as TGTGCCTCCGTGAGGACAGGTCCCTACGAGCAGTACTTC. Translating gives CASVRTGPYEQYF. Full variable domain (missing parts from reference TRBV28 and TRBJ2-7): DVKVTQSSRYLVKRTGEKVFLECVQDMDHENMFWYRQDPGLGLRLIYFSYDVKMKEKGDIPEGYSVSREKKERFSLILESASTNQTSMYLCASVRTGPYEQYFGPGTRLTVT.